These T cell receptor beta chains were read from a single sample in a study of cytomegalovirus exposure and HLA in healthy donors. TCRdb's table, derived via immunoSEQ multiplex PCR, lists solely in-frame clones and lacks some. The sample carries about 140,000 clones, roughly 78% recorded once. The sequencing input was PBMCs. The source of these receptors is a female donor in good health and CMV-seronegative. Each CDR3 is given with its conserved first and last residue. D genes are given only for firm matches. Some rows have no size entry. The others give once, few or many, or a class for an expanded clone.

CASSPSNGQGNEQFF	TGTGCCAGCAGCCCCAGTAACGGACAGGGAAATGAGCAGTTCTTC	TRBD1	-	TRBJ2-1	TRBV7-6
CASSELGEGSTDTQYF	TGTGCCAGCAGTGAATTGGGGGAGGGGAGCACAGATACGCAGTATTTT	TRBD2	-	TRBJ2-3	TRBV6-1
CASLGIDRGHFGYPF	TGTGCCAGTTTAGGAATTGACAGGGGGCATTTTGGCTACCCCTTC	TRBD1	once	TRBJ1-2	TRBV2
CASSLDSGTFAGELFF	TGTGCCAGCAGCTTAGACAGCGGGACCTTTGCCGGGGAGCTGTTTTTT	TRBD2	-	TRBJ2-2	TRBV7-2
CASSRPGQMEPQHF	TGTGCCAGCTCACGCCCGGGACAAATGGAGCCCCAGCATTTT	-	-	TRBJ1-5	TRBV18
CSSSLGQSNEKLFF	TGTTCCAGCAGCCTGGGACAGAGTAATGAAAAACTGTTTTTT	TRBD1	-	TRBJ1-4	TRBV7-9
CASSPRSSGQSIGYTF	TGTGCCAGCTCACCCCGATCCTCGGGACAGTCGATTGGCTACACCTTC	TRBD1	-	TRBJ1-2	TRBV18
CASSMRDRDTGELFF	TGTGCCAGTAGTATGCGGGACAGAGACACCGGGGAGCTGTTTTTT	-	-	TRBJ2-2	TRBV19
CASSLVAGPGYEQYF	TGTGCCAGCAGTTTGGTAGCGGGACCCGGATACGAGCAGTACTTC	TRBD2	-	TRBJ2-7	TRBV6-5
CASSRDEEADYGYTF	TGCGCCAGCAGCCGAGACGAGGAAGCGGACTATGGCTACACCTTC	-	-	TRBJ1-2	TRBV4-1
CASSVSGGDYYEQYF	TGTGCCAGCAGCGTAAGCGGGGGCGATTACTACGAGCAGTACTTC	TRBD2	-	TRBJ2-7	TRBV7-2
CASSGASYNEQFF	TGTGCCAGCAGTGGGGCAAGTTACAATGAGCAGTTCTTC	-	few	TRBJ2-1	TRBV6-4
CASSLVRSGPDTQYF	TGTGCCAGCAGCTTAGTAAGAAGCGGACCAGATACGCAGTATTTT	-	-	TRBJ2-3	TRBV7-2
CASRGQGAREQYF	TGCGCCTCCAGGGGACAGGGGGCTCGGGAGCAGTACTTC	TRBD1	-	TRBJ2-5	TRBV10-2
CASSLVRGHYGYTF	TGTGCCAGCAGCTTGGTCAGGGGGCACTATGGCTACACCTTC	TRBD1	-	TRBJ1-2	TRBV5-5
CASSGRRVNTEAFF	TGTGCCAGCAGTGGCCGAAGAGTGAACACTGAAGCTTTCTTT	-	few	TRBJ1-1	TRBV6-1
CASSGDVNIQYF	TGTGCCAGTTCAGGGGATGTAAACATTCAGTACTTC	-	once	TRBJ2-4	TRBV28
CASRDNRAYGYTF	TGTGCCAGCAGGGATAACAGGGCCTATGGCTACACCTTC	-	-	TRBJ1-2	TRBV9
CASSLQGYYGYTF	TGTGCCAGCAGTCTACAGGGGTACTATGGCTACACCTTC	TRBD1	-	TRBJ1-2	TRBV28
CAWSKPGIFFGYTF	TGTGCCTGGTCAAAGCCGGGGATTTTTTTTGGCTACACCTTC	-	-	TRBJ1-2	TRBV30
CASSEDGVVEQFF	TGTGCCAGCAGTGAAGACGGAGTAGTTGAGCAGTTCTTC	-	-	TRBJ2-1	TRBV2
CASSATSAAANYGYTF	TGTGCCAGCAGCGCTACTAGCGCAGCCGCTAACTATGGCTACACCTTC	-	once	TRBJ1-2	TRBV7-8
CASSIGGLPPYEQYF	TGTGCCAGTAGTATAGGAGGGCTTCCACCCTACGAGCAGTACTTC	-	-	TRBJ2-7	TRBV19
CASSSEGQGAGELFF	TGCGCCAGCAGCTCGGAGGGTCAGGGGGCCGGGGAGCTGTTTTTT	-	-	TRBJ2-2	TRBV5-1
CASSLFAGPSNQPQHF	TGTGCCAGCAGCTTGTTCGCGGGCCCCAGCAATCAGCCCCAGCATTTT	-	few	TRBJ1-5	TRBV5-6
CASSWRTSGSYEQYF	TGTGCCAGTAGTTGGCGGACTAGCGGGTCCTACGAGCAGTACTTC	TRBD2	-	TRBJ2-7	TRBV19